The 18 T cell receptor beta chains below all came from one sample that was sequenced in a study of cytomegalovirus exposure and HLA in healthy donors. 13 Jbeta primers and 60 Vbeta primers were used for the PCR. Produced via immunoSEQ multiplex PCR; TCRdb's table is partial and in-frame only. The top ten hold approximately 8% of the sample, which has about 110,000 clones, approximately 71% seen once. Sequenced sample: PBMCs. Receptors originate from a man between 40 and 49 years old in good health and CMV-seronegative.

This clone was observed a handful of times. Written as DNA, the CDR3 is TGTGCCACTGGGGTGGAGGGAGGGTCCTACAATGAGCAGTTCTTC. Translation gives CATGVEGGSYNEQFF. The chain combines TRBV19 with TRBJ2-1; 7 nucleotides line up with TRBD2. The V gene end was trimmed by 10 bases and the J gene end by 1 base; junction bases not matched to a gene: 10. The CDR3 has 15 residues. Germline assignment: CDR1 LNHDA and CDR2 SQIVND (reference sequence).

This chain joins TRBV18 and TRBJ2-7; 15 bases fit TRBD2. CDR1 and CDR2 (germline): KGHSH, LQKENI. V was pared by 3 bases and J by 6 bases, with 0 bases of the junction left unmatched. The CDR3 has 14 amino acids. The CDR3 DNA reads as TGTGCCAGCTCACCGGGACTAGCGGGGGGCGAGCAGTACTTC. It translates to CASSPGLAGGEQYF.

The chain employs TRBV6-1 and TRBJ1-5, with 7 bases lining up with TRBD1. This CDR3 has 13 residues. J lost 4 bases, V lost 3 bases, and 0 bases had no gene match. Germline V gene lookup returns CDR1 MNHNS and CDR2 SASEGT. The CDR3 loop reads CASSEGQNQPQHF. CDR3 nucleotide sequence: TGTGCCAGCAGTGAGGGACAGAATCAGCCCCAGCATTTT.

This clone is deemed medium-sized. The V gene is TRBV30, the J gene TRBJ1-4; D not resolved. Trimming pared 0 bases from V and 6 bases from J, leaving 11 bases between. CDR1 is GTSNPN and CDR2 is SVGIG in the germline V gene (reference sequence). The CDR3 is made up of 14 amino acids. The CDR3 coding sequence is TGTGCCTGGAGTGTACTACGGATGGATGAAAAACTGTTTTTT. Encoded protein: CAWSVLRMDEKLFF.

J is TRBJ1-6 and V is TRBV27; D gene ambiguous. Deletions cut 5 bases from V and 7 bases from J, with 9 bases between. The CDR3 consists of 13 residues. Germline V gives CDR1 MNHEY, CDR2 SMNVEV (reference sequence). The CDR3 DNA is TGTGCCAGCAGTCGCGGGGAAAATTCACCCCTCCACTTT. Translation: CASSRGENSPLHF.

The chain employs TRBV21-1 and TRBJ2-4; the tabulated D call, TRBD1, remains unverified against the DNA. TRBV21-1 counts as a pseudogene. The CDR3 has 19 amino acids. The CDR3 is CASSKGAGAQAKGQGIQYF. The CDR3 coding sequence is TGTGCCAGCAGCAAAGGGGCAGGGGCGCAAGCAAAAGGACAAGGCATTCAGTACTTC.

This sequence joins TRBV5-1 and TRBJ1-1, with 7 bases aligning to TRBD1. From germline, CDR1 is SGHRS and CDR2 YFSETQ. CDR3 size: 14 residues. Unmatched junction bases numbered 6, after V lost 4 bases and J lost 3 bases. CDR3 loop: CASSTSTGDTEAFF. The CDR3 nucleotides read TGCGCCAGCAGCACATCTACAGGGGACACTGAAGCTTTCTTT.

This clone was counted between two and nine times. V is TRBV4-3 and J is TRBJ2-2; TRBD1 aligns across 9 bases. This CDR3 is 17 amino acids long. V trimming: 5 bases; J trimming: 7 bases; junction bases outside the gene matches: 14. Germline V gene sequence: CDR1 LGHNA, CDR2 YSLEER. The CDR3 DNA sequence: TGCGCCAGCAGCAACACAGGGGGCCAGTTCGGGAACGGGGAGCTGTTTTTT. Protein product: CASSNTGGQFGNGELFF.

V usage is TRBV14 and J usage is TRBJ2-3, with 8 positions matching TRBD2. Looked up from germline, CDR1 is SGHDN and CDR2 is FVKESK. This CDR3 comprises 15 residues. Trimming took 4 bases from V and 0 from J; bases not matched to a gene: 3. CDR3 nucleotide sequence: TGTGCCAGCAGCCGAGCGGGGGTTAGCACAGATACGCAGTATTTT. As protein: CASSRAGVSTDTQYF.

This clone appeared a few times. The chain couples TRBV25-1 to TRBJ2-7, with TRBD1 matching 7 bases. This CDR3 contains 12 residues. Trimming cost V 5 bases and J 3 bases; bases outside gene matches: 1. Looked up from germline, CDR1 is MGHDK and CDR2 is SYGVNS. The CDR3 DNA sequence: TGTGCCAGCAGTTGGACAGGCTACGAGCAGTACTTC. Translated: CASSWTGYEQYF.

As DNA, the CDR3 is TGCAGCCCCTTCGAACAGGGGGCGAACACTGAAGCTTTCTTT. It codes for CSPFEQGANTEAFF. The V call is TRBV29-1, the J call TRBJ1-1; TRBD1 matches 9 bases. V shed 8 bases and J 1 base; nucleotides not matched to a gene: 8. The CDR3 is made up of 14 amino acids. The germline V gene has CDR1 SQVTM and CDR2 ANQGSEA.

This clone was counted between two and nine times. The V gene is TRBV4-3, the J gene TRBJ1-1; D ambiguous. Germline CDR1 reads LGHNA; CDR2 reads YSLEER. Deletions cut 0 bases from V and 3 bases from J, with 8 bases between. CDR3 length: 14 amino acids. CDR3 sequence reads: CASSQEREDTEAFF. The CDR3 DNA follows: TGCGCCAGCAGCCAAGAGAGGGAGGACACTGAAGCTTTCTTT.

This sequence joins TRBV5-4 and TRBJ1-1; TRBD1 matches 8 bases. CDR1 is SGHNT, CDR2 YYREEE, per germline (reference sequence). The V segment lost 4 bases and the J segment 5 bases; nucleotides outside the gene matches: 7. This CDR3 comprises 14 residues. The CDR3 DNA reads as TGTGCCAGCAGCCCAAGGACAGGGTGGACTGAAGCTTTCTTT. This codes for CASSPRTGWTEAFF.

The chain uses TRBV5-1 and TRBJ2-5; maybe TRBD1 (6 bases). CDR1 and CDR2 (germline): SGHRS, YFSETQ. With 6 bases removed from V and 4 bases from J, the gap between germline ends came to 13 bases. The CDR3 runs to 13 residues. The CDR3 reads CASTQWGPETQYF. Here the CDR3 DNA reads TGCGCCAGCACCCAGTGGGGGCCAGAGACCCAGTACTTC. Full variable domain (outside the CDR3, taken from reference TRBV5-1 and TRBJ2-5): KAGVTQTPRYLIKTRGQQVTLSCSPISGHRSVSWYQQTPGQGLQFLFEYFSETQRNKGNFPGRFSGRQFSNSRSEMNVSTLELGDSALYLCASTQWGPETQYFGPGTRLLVL.

This sequence joins TRBV28 and TRBJ1-2, with TRBD1 identical over 10 bases. J was trimmed by 1 base and V by 6 bases; bases with no gene match: 2. Per germline, CDR1 MDHEN and CDR2 SYDVKM. The CDR3 is 14 residues long. The CDR3 is CASRGQGYNYGYTF. The CDR3 DNA is TGTGCCAGCAGGGGACAGGGGTATAACTATGGCTACACCTTC.

The chain uses TRBV27 and TRBJ2-5; the D is unclear. The J call is doubtful: the DNA matches TRBJ2-7 better. The CDR3 consists of 14 residues. Germline V gene data show CDR1 as MNHEY and CDR2 as SMNVEV (reference sequence). The CDR3 reads CASSLNPLTYEQYF. In nucleotides, the CDR3 is TGTGCCAGCAGTTTAAACCCGTTAACCTACGAGCAGTACTTC.

This chain links TRBV11-2 with TRBJ2-7; possibly TRBD2 for D (5 bases). From germline, CDR1 is SGHAT and CDR2 FQNNGV. CDR3 length: 15 amino acids. The V end lost 0 bases, the J end lost 2 bases, and 11 bases lay between the germline ends. The DNA of the CDR3 is TGTGCCAGCAGCTTAGAGTTCAGAGCGGCCTACGAGCAGTACTTC. This encodes CASSLEFRAAYEQYF. The whole variable domain, remainder taken from reference TRBV11-2 and TRBJ2-7, is EAGVAQSPRYKIIEKRQSVAFWCNPISGHATLYWYQQILGQGPKLLIQFQNNGVVDDSQLPKDRFSAERLKGVDSTLKIQPAKLEDSAVYLCASSLEFRAAYEQYFGPGTRLTVT.

This rearrangement joins TRBV7-9 to TRBJ1-3; the D gene is possibly TRBD1 (6 bases). The CDR3 is made up of 17 amino acids. The germline CDR1 and CDR2 sequences are SEHNR and FQNEAQ (reference sequence). The V gene lost 3 bases and the J gene lost 3 bases, with 18 bases spanning the gap. DNA of the CDR3: TGTGCCAGCAGCTTCGGCCGGGACACTGACCGTGGAAACACCATATATTTT. Protein sequence: CASSFGRDTDRGNTIYF.